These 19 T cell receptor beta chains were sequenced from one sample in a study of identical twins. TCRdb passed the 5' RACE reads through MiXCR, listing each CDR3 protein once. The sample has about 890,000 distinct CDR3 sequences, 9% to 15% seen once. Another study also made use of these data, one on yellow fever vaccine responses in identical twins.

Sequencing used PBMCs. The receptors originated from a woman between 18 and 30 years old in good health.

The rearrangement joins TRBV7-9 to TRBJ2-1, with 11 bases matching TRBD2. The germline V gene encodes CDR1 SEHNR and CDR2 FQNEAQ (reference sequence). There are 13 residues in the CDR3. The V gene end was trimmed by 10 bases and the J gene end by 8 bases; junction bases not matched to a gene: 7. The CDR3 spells CAIPTSGDHEQFF. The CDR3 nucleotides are TGTGCCATCCCGACTAGCGGGGACCATGAGCAGTTCTTC.

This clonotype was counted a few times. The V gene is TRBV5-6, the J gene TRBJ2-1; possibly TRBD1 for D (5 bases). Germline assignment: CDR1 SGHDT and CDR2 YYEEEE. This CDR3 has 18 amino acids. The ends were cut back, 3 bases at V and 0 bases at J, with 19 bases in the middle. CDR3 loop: CASSSSLGRASSYNEQFF. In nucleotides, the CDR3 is TGTGCCAGCAGCTCCTCGCTGGGGCGCGCGAGCTCCTACAATGAGCAGTTCTTC.

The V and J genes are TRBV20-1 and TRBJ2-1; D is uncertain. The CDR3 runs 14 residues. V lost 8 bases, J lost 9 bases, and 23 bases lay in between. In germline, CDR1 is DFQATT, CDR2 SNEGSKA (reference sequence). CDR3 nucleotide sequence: TGCAGTCAGTCCCGGCAGGACCTTTTTGGTGAGCAGTTCTTC. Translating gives CSQSRQDLFGEQFF.

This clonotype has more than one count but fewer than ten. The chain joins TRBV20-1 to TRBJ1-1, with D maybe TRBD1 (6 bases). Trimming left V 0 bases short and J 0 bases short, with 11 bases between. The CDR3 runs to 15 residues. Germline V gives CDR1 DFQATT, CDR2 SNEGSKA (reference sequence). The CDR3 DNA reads TGCAGTGCTAGAGATCGGCAGGGGATGAACACTGAAGCTTTCTTT. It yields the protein CSARDRQGMNTEAFF.

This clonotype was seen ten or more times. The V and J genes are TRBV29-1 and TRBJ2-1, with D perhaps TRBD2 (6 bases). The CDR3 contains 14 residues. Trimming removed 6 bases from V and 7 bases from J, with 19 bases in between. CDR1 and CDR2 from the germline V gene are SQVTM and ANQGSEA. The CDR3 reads CSVGGGELGNEQFF. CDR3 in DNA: TGCAGCGTCGGAGGAGGGGAGTTGGGGAATGAGCAGTTCTTC.

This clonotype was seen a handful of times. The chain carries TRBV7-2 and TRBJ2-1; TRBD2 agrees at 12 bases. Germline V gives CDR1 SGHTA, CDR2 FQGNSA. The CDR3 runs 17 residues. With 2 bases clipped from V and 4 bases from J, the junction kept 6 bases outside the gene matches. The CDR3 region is CASSLLGLAGGYNEQFF. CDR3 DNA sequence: TGTGCCAGCAGCTTATTGGGGCTAGCGGGGGGGTACAATGAGCAGTTCTTC.

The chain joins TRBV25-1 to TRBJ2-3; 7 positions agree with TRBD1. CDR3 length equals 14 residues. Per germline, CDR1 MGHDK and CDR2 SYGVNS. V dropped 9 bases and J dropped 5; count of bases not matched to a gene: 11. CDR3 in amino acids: CASSQGTRVDTQYF. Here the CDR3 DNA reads TGTGCCAGTTCACAGGGGACGAGGGTAGATACGCAGTATTTT.

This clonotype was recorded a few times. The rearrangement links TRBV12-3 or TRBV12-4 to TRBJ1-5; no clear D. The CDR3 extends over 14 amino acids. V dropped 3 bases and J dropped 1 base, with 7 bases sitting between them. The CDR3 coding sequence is TGTGCCAGCAGTTTCAGTCACAGCAATCAGCCCCAGCATTTT. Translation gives CASSFSHSNQPQHF.

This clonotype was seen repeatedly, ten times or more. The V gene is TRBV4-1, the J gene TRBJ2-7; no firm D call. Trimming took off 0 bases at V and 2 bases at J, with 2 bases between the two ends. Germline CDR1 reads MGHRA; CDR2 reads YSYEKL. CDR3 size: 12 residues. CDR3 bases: TGCGCCAGCAGCCAAGATCCCTACGAGCAGTACTTC. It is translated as CASSQDPYEQYF.

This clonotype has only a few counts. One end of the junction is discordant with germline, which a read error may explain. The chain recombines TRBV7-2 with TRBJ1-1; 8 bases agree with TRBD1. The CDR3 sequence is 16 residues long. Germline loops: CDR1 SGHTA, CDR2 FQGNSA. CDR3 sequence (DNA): TGTGCCAGCAGCTTAGGCGGTCAGGGGGCTACCCAGGGGTTAATCTTT. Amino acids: CASSLGGQGATQGLIF.

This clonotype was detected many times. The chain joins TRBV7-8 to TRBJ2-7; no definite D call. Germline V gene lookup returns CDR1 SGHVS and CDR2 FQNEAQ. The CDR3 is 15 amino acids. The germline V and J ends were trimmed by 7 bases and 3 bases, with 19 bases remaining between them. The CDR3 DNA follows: TGTGCCAGCACCAAGTTGAGCGTACCTTACTACGAGCAGTACTTC. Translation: CASTKLSVPYYEQYF.

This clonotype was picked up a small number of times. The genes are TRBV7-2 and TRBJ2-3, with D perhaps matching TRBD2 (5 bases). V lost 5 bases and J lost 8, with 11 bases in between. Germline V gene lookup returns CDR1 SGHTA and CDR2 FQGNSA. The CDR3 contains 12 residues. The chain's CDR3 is CASSPIGVTQYF. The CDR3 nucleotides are TGTGCCAGCAGCCCTATCGGGGTTACGCAGTATTTT. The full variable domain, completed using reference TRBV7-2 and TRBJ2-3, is GAGVSQSPSNKVTEKGKDVELRCDPISGHTALYWYRQSLGQGLEFLIYFQGNSAPDKSGLPSDRFSAERTGGSVSTLTIQRTQQEDSAVYLCASSPIGVTQYFGPGTRLTVL.

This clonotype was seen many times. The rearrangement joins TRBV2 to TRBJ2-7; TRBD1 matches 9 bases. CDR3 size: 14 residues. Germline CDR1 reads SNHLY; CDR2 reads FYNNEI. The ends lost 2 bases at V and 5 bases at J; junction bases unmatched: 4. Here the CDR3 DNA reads TGTGCCAGCAGTGAATGGACAGGGGCCCACGAGCAGTACGTC. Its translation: CASSEWTGAHEQYV.

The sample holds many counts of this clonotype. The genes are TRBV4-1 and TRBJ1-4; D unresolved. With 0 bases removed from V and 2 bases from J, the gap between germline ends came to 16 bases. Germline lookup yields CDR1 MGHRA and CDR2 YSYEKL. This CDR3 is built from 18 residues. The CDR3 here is CASSQERGGEATNEKLFF. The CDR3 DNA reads TGCGCCAGCAGCCAAGAACGCGGCGGAGAGGCCACTAATGAAAAACTGTTTTTT.

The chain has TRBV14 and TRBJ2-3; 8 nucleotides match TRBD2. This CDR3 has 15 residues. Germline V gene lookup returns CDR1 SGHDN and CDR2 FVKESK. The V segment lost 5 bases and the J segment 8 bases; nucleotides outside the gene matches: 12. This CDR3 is CASSSTGTSFATQYF. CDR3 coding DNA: TGTGCCAGCAGCAGCACCGGGACTAGTTTCGCTACGCAGTATTTT.

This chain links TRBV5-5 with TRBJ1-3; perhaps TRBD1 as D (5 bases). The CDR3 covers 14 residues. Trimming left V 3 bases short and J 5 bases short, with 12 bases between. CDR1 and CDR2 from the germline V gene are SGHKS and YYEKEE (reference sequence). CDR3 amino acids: CASSSTEGRNTIYF. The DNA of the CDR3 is TGTGCCAGCAGCTCCACCGAGGGGCGAAACACCATATATTTT.

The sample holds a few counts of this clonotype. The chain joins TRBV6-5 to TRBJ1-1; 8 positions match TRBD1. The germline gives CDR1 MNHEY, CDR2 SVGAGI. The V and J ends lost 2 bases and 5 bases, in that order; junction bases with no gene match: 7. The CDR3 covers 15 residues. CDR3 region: CASSYEAGGATEAFF. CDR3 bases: TGTGCCAGCAGTTACGAGGCAGGGGGCGCAACTGAAGCTTTCTTT.

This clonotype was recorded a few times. The CDR3 loop reads CASSERDRGRGDTQYF. DNA of the CDR3: TGTGCCAGCAGTGAACGGGACAGGGGGCGAGGAGATACGCAGTATTTT. The V gene is TRBV2, the J gene TRBJ2-3; TRBD1 matches at 12 bases. V was pared by 2 bases and J by 5 bases, with 5 bases of the junction left unmatched. The length of the CDR3 is 16 residues. CDR1 SNHLY and CDR2 FYNNEI come from the germline V gene.

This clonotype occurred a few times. CDR3 region: CASTRDGGNTEAFF. CDR3 in DNA: TGTGCCAGCACCCGTGATGGGGGGAACACTGAAGCTTTCTTT. The chain couples TRBV27 to TRBJ1-1, with a tentative D call TRBD1 (5 bases). This CDR3 has 14 amino acids. The germline V and J ends were trimmed by 7 bases and 1 base, with 13 bases remaining between them. The germline V gene has CDR1 MNHEY and CDR2 SMNVEV (reference sequence).